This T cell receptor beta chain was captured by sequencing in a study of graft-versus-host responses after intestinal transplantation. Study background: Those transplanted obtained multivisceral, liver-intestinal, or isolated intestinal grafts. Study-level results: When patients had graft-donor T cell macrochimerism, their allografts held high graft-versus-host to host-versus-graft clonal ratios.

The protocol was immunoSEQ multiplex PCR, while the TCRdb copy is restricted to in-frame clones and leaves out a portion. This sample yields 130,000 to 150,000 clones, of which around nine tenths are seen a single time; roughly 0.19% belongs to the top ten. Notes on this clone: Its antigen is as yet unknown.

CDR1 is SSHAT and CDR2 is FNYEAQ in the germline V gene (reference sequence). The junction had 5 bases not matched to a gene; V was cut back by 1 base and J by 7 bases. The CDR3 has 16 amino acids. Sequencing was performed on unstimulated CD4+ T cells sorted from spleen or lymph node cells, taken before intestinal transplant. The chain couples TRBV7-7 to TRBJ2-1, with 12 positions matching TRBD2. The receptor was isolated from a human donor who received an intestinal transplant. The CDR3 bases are TGTGCCAGCAGCTTAGGTGGACTAGCGGGACTGAATGAGCAGTTCTTC. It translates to CASSLGGLAGLNEQFF.